This entry concerns a single TCR beta chain. This clone's antigen is unknown. Base qualities are not recorded, but no much larger clone differs from it by a single base. This entry comes from a study of blood T cells in healthy people across ages (dated by TCRdb to between 2015 and 2016). As for the study more broadly: Template switching captured roughly one uniquely barcoded TCR beta cDNA molecule per two T cells in model experiments. Age-related changes in TCR beta repertoire diversity were measured in the study by deep sequencing normalized with unique cDNA molecular identifiers. Four age groups were formed from the donors: young (average approximately 16 years), middle-aged (approximately 40), aged (more than 55) and long-lived (approximately 78). To avoid experimental bias, donors of different ages were randomly spread across the sequencing lanes. For two donors (one aged 18 to 29 and one aged 80 or older), the study analyzed two additional independent replicas of 1 million unique cDNA reads from the same blood draw. What the research found in general, with its limitations: Because profiling used bulk unsorted PBMCs, naive and antigen-experienced compartments could not be compared conclusively. Because the CMV infection status of the donors was unknown, age-related changes in expanded clonotypes may potentially have been confounded. Observed TCR beta diversity correlated strongly with the percentage of naive T cells measured by flow cytometry. As age increased, observed TCR beta diversity per million T cells dropped in a roughly linear way, and a significant reduction was already evident by age 40. Total diversity estimates from one million sequenced T cells were considered lower bounds and underestimates. The long-lived group showed more naive CD4+ T cells, fewer expanded clones and increased TCR diversity than the aged group, suggesting age selection.

From the cysteine through the phenylalanine, the CDR3 covers 13 amino acids. Only the CDR3 portion is preserved as DNA: 39 bases, with reading frame beginning at the first base. Unmatched junction bases come to 9, with V trimmed by 7 bases and J by 9 bases. From a lookup of the germline V gene, CDR1 and CDR2 are SQVTM and ANQGSEA. Donors were 40 or so systemically healthy Caucasian individuals from Russia aged roughly 6 to 100 years. Around 10 milliliters of peripheral blood were collected from each donor into EDTA-treated Vacutainer tubes. Ficoll-Paque density-gradient centrifugation was used to isolate PBMCs, with at least 6 million obtained per sample. Trizol reagent was used to extract total RNA from the PBMCs, yielding at least 5 micrograms per sample. The percentages of naive CD45RAhigh/CD27high T cells were determined by flow cytometry on a PBMC aliquot from every donor. Library preparation was by 5' RACE. The listed sequencing device is Illumina HiSeq 2500. The second PCR ran for about 6 to 12 cycles and used a J-beta primer mix along with a sample-barcoded 5' primer. A template-switch 5' adaptor carrying 12 random nucleotides introduced a unique molecular identifier onto each TCR beta cDNA molecule. At least 2.5 million CDR3-containing paired-end reads were obtained from each sample. First-strand cDNA was synthesized from all RNA with the Mint cDNA synthesis kit, primed by a TRBC-specific oligonucleotide. All cDNA was treated with uracil-DNA glycosylase and then went through a first 18-cycle PCR with the universal primers M1SS and BC2_uni_R. As for how the authors treated the data: For normalization, 1 million high-quality reads were randomly selected from each sample, with every read carrying a distinct molecular identifier. Reads with shared molecular identifiers were discarded instead of being binned into consensus sequences. MiTCR, run with a Q25 quality threshold and the strictest error-elimination algorithm, handled CDR3 identification, clonotype clustering and error correction. Lower-bound total TCR beta diversity was estimated with a nonparametric unseen species model using Euler transformation. Starting from the raw public reads, TCRdb applied fastp trimming at Q25, assembled clones with MiXCR and retained in-frame beta chains. For every CDR3 protein sequence, its rows merge into one entry that carries the most common genes and DNA. The V and J calls and clone size are TCRdb's, not the authors'. The sample yields over 1.5 million distinct CDR3 sequences; just under 50% were counted once. 2% to 2.5% of the sample rests with the top ten.

Sequenced: blood. The sequence derives from a woman in her 40s in good health. In this chain, TRBV29-1 is recombined with TRBJ2-1, and 10 junction bases match TRBD2. CDR3 reads: CSAGLAAEGEQFF. Here is the DNA: TGCAGCGCTGGACTAGCGGCCGAGGGTGAGCAGTTCTTC.